This passage covers 23 T cell receptor beta chains from one sample sequenced in a study of patients and donors after allogeneic stem cell transplantation. Each CDR3 protein is one row after TCRdb ran MiXCR on the RT-PCR reads. The sample includes 390,000 or so distinct CDR3 sequences, roughly 17% seen only once; the top ten take 6% to 8%. The sample consisted of blood, either unsorted or a sorted T cell fraction (not recorded which). The origin of the receptors is a human donor who was either an allogeneic HSCT recipient or a stem cell or donor lymphocyte infusion donor (not recorded which). It is not recorded whose cells these are; they may come from a transplant donor.

In its sample, this clonotype was seen many times. The V call is TRBV12-3 or TRBV12-4, the J call TRBJ2-7, with D tentatively TRBD2 (5 bases). The ends were cut back, 3 bases at V and 1 base at J, with 13 bases in the middle. The CDR3 consists of 15 residues. This chain's CDR3 is CASSFSGLLSYEQYF. CDR3 bases: TGTGCCAGCAGTTTTTCAGGACTTCTTTCCTACGAGCAGTACTTC.

The chain recombines TRBV5-1 with TRBJ2-3; 9 positions agree with TRBD1. The CDR3 spans 14 residues. Germline CDR1 and CDR2: SGHRS and YFSETQ. The trim removed 6 bases at V and 2 bases at J, leaving 4 bases unmatched. CDR3 amino acids: CASTWTGVTDTQYF. The CDR3 DNA is TGCGCCAGCACATGGACAGGGGTCACAGATACGCAGTATTTT.

In its sample, this clonotype was seen many times. The rearrangement joins TRBV29-1 to TRBJ2-7; possible D gene TRBD2, 7 bases. Germline CDR1 SQVTM, CDR2 ANQGSEA. V lost 6 bases and J 3 bases, leaving 15 bases between the germline ends. CDR3 length: 13 residues. The CDR3 loop is CSVSRGGNYEQYF. Written as DNA, the CDR3 is TGCAGCGTATCGAGGGGGGGCAACTACGAGCAGTACTTC.

The genes are TRBV29-1 and TRBJ1-1; tentatively, D is TRBD1 (6 bases). Germline V CDR1 and CDR2: SQVTM, ANQGSEA. Trimming cost V 1 base and J 7 bases, with 28 bases left between them. This CDR3 contains 18 residues. Here the CDR3 reads CSVEGPSSRGGLYIEAFF. CDR3 DNA sequence: TGCAGCGTTGAAGGGCCATCCTCGAGGGGGGGGCTTTATATTGAAGCTTTCTTT.

This clonotype was seen a few times. This rearrangement joins TRBV6-5 to TRBJ1-2, with TRBD1 identical over 7 bases. J lost 8 bases, V lost 7 bases, and 4 bases had no gene match. This CDR3 region has 11 residues. Per germline, CDR1 MNHEY and CDR2 SVGAGI. Here the CDR3 DNA reads TGTGCCAGCACCAGGGGGGGAGGCTACACCTTC. Amino acid sequence: CASTRGGGYTF.

The CDR3 protein is CASGRGNEQFF. The CDR3 nucleotides read TGTGCCTCTGGGCGTGGGAATGAGCAGTTCTTC. The rearrangement joins TRBV19 to TRBJ2-1; D is unclear. This CDR3 spans 11 amino acids. Trimming pared 11 bases from V and 7 bases from J, leaving 12 bases between. Germline CDR1 reads LNHDA; CDR2 reads SQIVND (reference sequence).

The chain links TRBV12-3 or TRBV12-4 to TRBJ2-3; D not resolved. This CDR3 is built from 13 residues. Trimming took off 4 bases at V and 2 bases at J, with 7 bases between the two ends. The CDR3 spells CASSSRFTDTQYF. For the CDR3, the DNA is TGTGCCAGCAGTTCACGATTCACAGATACGCAGTATTTT.

This clonotype was recorded at least ten times. The rearrangement links TRBV3-1 to TRBJ2-5, with TRBD2 matching over 13 bases. The CDR3 is 14 residues long. Looked up from germline, CDR1 is LGHDT and CDR2 is YNNKEL (reference sequence). J gave up 6 bases and V 6 bases, and 4 bases lay outside the gene matches. CDR3 in amino acids: CASRGLAGRQTQYF. The CDR3 DNA reads TGTGCCAGCAGGGGACTAGCGGGGAGACAGACCCAGTACTTC.

J is TRBJ1-5 and V is TRBV4-1; a possible D gene is TRBD1 (5 bases). This CDR3 has 17 residues. V gave up 0 bases and J gave up 0 bases, with 12 bases separating them. CDR1 and CDR2 from the germline V gene are MGHRA and YSYEKL. CDR3 DNA: TGCGCCAGCAGCCAAGATCTTCGGGGGTATAGCAATCAGCCCCAGCATTTT. Its translation: CASSQDLRGYSNQPQHF.

Details on this clonotype: One end of the junction fails to match germline, which may point to a read error. The chain links TRBV9 to TRBJ1-2, with a weak D call TRBD1 (5 bases). Germline assignment: CDR1 SGDLS and CDR2 YYNGEE. The CDR3 spans 15 residues. The CDR3 loop is CASSVGRGMDYGYTF. CDR3 coding DNA: TGCGCCAGCAGCGTAGGCCGGGGGATGGACTATGGCTACACCTTC.

In its sample, this clonotype was seen a few times. The V gene is TRBV19, the J gene TRBJ2-2; a possible D gene is TRBD2 (5 bases). V lost 7 bases and J lost 6, with 12 bases in between. Germline-derived CDR1 and CDR2 are LNHDA and SQIVND (reference sequence). The CDR3 runs 13 residues. The CDR3 nucleotides are TGTGCCAGTAATCATAAGGGAGCCGGGGAGCTGTTTTTT. It translates to CASNHKGAGELFF.

This clonotype was observed a few times. The rearrangement uses TRBV11-1 and TRBJ2-1; perhaps D is TRBD1 or TRBD2 (5 bases each). Germline CDR1 reads SGHAT; CDR2 reads FQDESV (reference sequence). The CDR3 covers 15 residues. Trimming removed 8 bases at V and 6 bases at J, with 20 bases between. This CDR3 reads CASFLGSGRTNEQFF. The CDR3 nucleotides read TGTGCCAGCTTCCTAGGGTCGGGACGCACCAATGAGCAGTTCTTC. The complete variable domain, with remaining parts taken from reference TRBV11-1 and TRBJ2-1, reads EAEVAQSPRYKITEKSQAVAFWCDPISGHATLYWYRQILGQGPELLVQFQDESVVDDSQLPKDRFSAERLKGVDSTLKIQPAELGDSAMYLCASFLGSGRTNEQFFGPGTRLTVL.

This clonotype was counted only a few times. V usage is TRBV20-1 and J usage is TRBJ1-5, with a possible D match to TRBD1 (6 bases). The CDR3 extends over 16 amino acids. CDR1 DFQATT and CDR2 SNEGSKA come from the germline V gene (reference sequence). V was shortened by 6 bases and J by 4 bases, with 22 bases between the two germline ends. This CDR3 is CSAYGGPGQSNQPQHF. The CDR3 DNA follows: TGCAGTGCCTACGGCGGGCCAGGACAGTCTAATCAGCCCCAGCATTTT.

Only a few counts were recorded for this clonotype. The CDR3 coding sequence is TGTGCCAGCAGCTTCAGGTCGCTCCAAGAGACCCAGTACTTC. Its translation is CASSFRSLQETQYF. This sequence joins TRBV7-8 and TRBJ2-5; D unclear. The CDR3 sequence is 14 residues long. Germline assignment: CDR1 SGHVS and CDR2 FQNEAQ. The V gene lost 3 bases and the J gene lost 1 base, with 9 bases spanning the gap.

The chain combines TRBV7-2 with TRBJ2-1; D uncertain. V dropped 2 bases and J dropped 4 bases, with 6 bases sitting between them. Germline V gene data show CDR1 as SGHTA and CDR2 as FQGNSA. The CDR3 runs to 13 residues. Here the CDR3 reads CASSLPAYNEQFF. The CDR3 nucleotides read TGTGCCAGCAGCTTACCGGCTTACAATGAGCAGTTCTTC.

The rearrangement uses TRBV6-1 and TRBJ2-4, with D unclear. Per germline, CDR1 MNHNS and CDR2 SASEGT. The CDR3 runs to 18 residues. V was clipped by 4 bases and J by 0 bases, with 19 bases between them. CDR3 in amino acids: CASSGFGPDFLAKNIQYF. The DNA of the CDR3 is TGTGCCAGCAGTGGATTTGGGCCAGATTTTCTAGCCAAAAACATTCAGTACTTC.

This clonotype was picked up many times. The V call is TRBV4-3, the J call TRBJ2-5; 9 positions match TRBD2. CDR3 length: 17 amino acids. Germline CDR1 LGHNA, CDR2 YSLEER. V was clipped by 0 bases and J by 5 bases; unmatched bases: 10. CDR3 coding DNA: TGCGCCAGCAGCCAAGACGGCTATAGCGGGGGCTGGGAGACCCAGTACTTC. Translation gives CASSQDGYSGGWETQYF.

This clonotype was observed a handful of times. The gene calls are TRBV19 and TRBJ1-6, with D tentatively TRBD1 (5 bases). The CDR3 contains 14 residues. Trimming took 4 bases from V and 9 from J, leaving 13 bases between them. Per the germline V gene, CDR1 is LNHDA and CDR2 is SQIVND (reference sequence). DNA for the CDR3: TGTGCCAGTAGTAGCCGGGACGGCGGTTCACCCCTCCACTTT. It encodes CASSSRDGGSPLHF.

The chain has TRBV24-1 and TRBJ2-5; TRBD2 might be the D (5 bases). The CDR3 length is 13 residues. Trimming shortened V by 6 bases and J by 6 bases, and 13 bases separated the two germline ends. The germline CDR1 and CDR2 sequences are KGHDR and SFDVKD. The CDR3 DNA is TGTGCCACCAGTCCCTTGGCTAGCCAGACCCAGTACTTC. Translated, it gives CATSPLASQTQYF.

The chain couples TRBV20-1 to TRBJ2-7, with 7 bases lining up with TRBD1. CDR1 DFQATT and CDR2 SNEGSKA come from the germline V gene (reference sequence). CDR3 length equals 13 residues. The junction had 9 bases not matched to a gene; V was cut back by 5 bases and J by 5 bases. CDR3 region: CSAVQGLFNEQYF. CDR3 nucleotides: TGCAGTGCTGTACAGGGGTTGTTCAACGAGCAGTACTTC.

The J gene is TRBJ1-2, the V gene TRBV6-1, with a tentative D call TRBD1 (5 bases). The CDR3 is 13 residues long. Germline lookup yields CDR1 MNHNS and CDR2 SASEGT. Deletions cut 6 bases from V and 3 bases from J, with 11 bases between. CDR3 bases: TGTGCCAGCAGGACAGTTCTCGACTATGGCTACACCTTC. Residues: CASRTVLDYGYTF.

This clonotype was detected only a few times. The gene calls are TRBV29-1 and TRBJ1-1; 7 nucleotides align to TRBD1. V was clipped by 7 bases and J by 7 bases; unmatched bases: 9. The CDR3 runs 12 residues. Germline V lookup: CDR1 SQVTM, CDR2 ANQGSEA. The CDR3 coding sequence is TGCAGCGCCCGGGACAGCGCATTTGAAGCTTTCTTT. This translates into CSARDSAFEAFF.

This clonotype was found many times. The gene calls are TRBV5-1 and TRBJ1-1; TRBD1 aligns across 10 bases. CDR1 is SGHRS, CDR2 YFSETQ, per germline. The CDR3 spans 13 residues. V trimming: 4 bases; J trimming: 6 bases; junction bases outside the gene matches: 3. CDR3 nucleotides: TGCGCCAGCAGCCTGACAGGGGGCCCTGAAGCTTTCTTT. Its translation: CASSLTGGPEAFF.